The text below deals with one T cell receptor (beta chain). Its antigen is not identified. The table came from immunoSEQ multiplex PCR; TCRdb's copy has only in-frame clones and leaves some out. The profile covers 2 million to 2.5 million clones, with around 95% appearing a single time and roughly 0.13% taken by the ten largest. The sample is drawn from a study of shared clonotypes between healthy human individuals. Study background: In total, the donors were two women and a few men aged 18 to 49. For every donor, three CD4 naive, three CD4 memory, two CD8 naive and one CD8 memory plates were used. General study findings and limits: Rarefaction exposed incomplete sorted-subset sequencing despite large depth. Some clonotypes were shared by all four sorted-subset donors, while others were not shared. The non-shared ones had lower generation probabilities than the shared ones.

The germline V and J ends were trimmed by 2 bases and 4 bases, with 12 bases remaining between them. From germline, CDR1 is SGHRS and CDR2 YFSETQ. The CDR3 spans 15 residues. Material for sequencing was naive CD4+ T cells sorted from blood. Subset described: CD45RA+ positively selected. The V gene is TRBV5-1, the J gene TRBJ2-2; the D gene is possibly TRBD2 (6 bases). This receptor was identified in a man in his late teens or twenties in good health. The CDR3, as DNA: TGCGCCAGCAGCTTTGGGGGAGGAGGCACCGGGGAGCTGTTTTTT. The encoded protein is CASSFGGGGTGELFF.